In its sample, the clone carrying this TCR beta chain was seen many times. Its antigen remains unidentified. TCRdb reprocessed the RT-PCR reads via MiXCR and lists one record per CDR3 protein. The sample lists over 400,000 distinct CDR3 sequences; 10% to 15% were seen once. The record originates from a study of response to subunit inactivated influenza vaccine. Points from the study as a whole: Authors proposed each seasonal influenza vaccination draws in few new T cells.

This CDR3 spans 16 amino acids. Germline lookup yields CDR1 LGHNA and CDR2 YSLEER. V lost 3 bases, J lost 6 bases, and 18 bases lay in between. The receptor's source is a man aged 45 to 65 who received an inactivated influenza vaccine. The sequences come from PBMCs from blood, collected roughly 46 days after vaccination. V is TRBV4-3 and J is TRBJ2-4; D perhaps matches TRBD2 (6 bases). The CDR3 bases are TGCGCCAGCAGCCATCAGTACGGGGAGGCCGGAAACATTCAGTACTTC. Encoded protein: CASSHQYGEAGNIQYF.